The rows below give T cell receptor beta chains drawn from one sample of a study of T cells in Graves' hyperthyroidism and ophthalmopathy. Using its own MiXCR run on the multiplex PCR reads, TCRdb lists one record per CDR3 protein. The sample yields 490,000 or so distinct CDR3 sequences, approximately 22% seen once. The sample consisted of blood. All receptors derive from a woman in her 70s with Graves' ophthalmopathy. CDR3s include the opening cysteine and the closing phenylalanine or tryptophan. D genes are given only for firm matches. Clone size is shown for a subset of rows, as once, few, many or a class of expanded clone.

>few|-|TRBJ2-7|TRBV6-1
CASSELSSGAYEQYF
TGTGCCAGCAGTGAACTGAGTAGCGGAGCCTACGAGCAGTACTTC
>few|TRBD1|TRBJ1-3|TRBV3-1
CASSQGYGTGPFSGNTIYF
TGTGCCAGCAGCCAAGGATACGGGACAGGACCTTTCTCTGGAAACACCATATATTTT
>many|TRBD1|TRBJ1-5|TRBV2
CASSEGTGPRQPQHF
TGTGCCAGCAGTGAAGGGACAGGGCCCCGGCAGCCCCAGCATTTT
>-|-|TRBJ1-1|TRBV20-1
CSARIFPRIEAFF
TGCAGTGCTAGGATCTTCCCGCGTATCGAAGCTTTCTTT
>few|-|TRBJ2-7|TRBV12-3/TRBV12-4
CASGGGEFYEQYF
TGTGCCAGCGGGGGCGGGGAATTCTACGAGCAGTACTTC
>-|TRBD1|TRBJ1-6|TRBV5-6
CASSRQGPRTTSPLHF
TGTGCCAGCAGCCGACAGGGACCCCGGACCACTTCACCCCTCCACTTT
>-|TRBD2|TRBJ2-7|TRBV5-1
CASSQLTSGVEQYF
TGCGCCAGCAGCCAGTTGACTAGCGGGGTGGAGCAGTACTTC
>few|-|TRBJ1-3|TRBV2
CASSENFGAIYF
TGTGCCAGCAGTGAAAATTTCGGTGCTATATATTTT
>-|-|TRBJ2-3|TRBV5-5
CASSLVRGSGDTQYF
TGTGCCAGCAGCTTGGTGAGGGGCTCCGGAGATACGCAGTATTTT
>-|-|TRBJ2-7|TRBV20-1
CSASGGGPTASYEQYF
TGCAGTGCTAGTGGGGGTGGGCCAACCGCCTCCTACGAGCAGTACTTC
>many|-|TRBJ1-5|TRBV2
CASDSDSNQPQHF
TGTGCCAGCGATTCAGACAGCAATCAGCCCCAGCATTTT
>many|-|TRBJ1-1|TRBV6-1
CASSYGAPPNTEAFF
TGTGCCAGCAGTTACGGTGCTCCCCCGAACACTGAAGCTTTCTTT
>-|-|TRBJ2-2|TRBV20-1
CSAGKPGRRTNTGELFF
TGCAGTGCTGGCAAGCCGGGACGTCGAACGAACACCGGGGAGCTGTTTTTT
>few|-|TRBJ1-1|TRBV28
CASSFGQTTEAFF
TGTGCCAGCAGTTTTGGACAGACGACTGAAGCTTTCTTT
>-|TRBD1|TRBJ2-1|TRBV6-6
CASSYTGQGSPFF
TGTGCCAGCAGTTACACAGGACAGGGGTCTCCGTTCTTC
>few|TRBD1|TRBJ2-1|TRBV29-1
CSVRTGTEGGEQFF
TGCAGCGTACGAACCGGGACAGAGGGTGGGGAGCAGTTCTTC
>few|TRBD2|TRBJ2-2|TRBV10-3
CATTGTKTGELFF
TGTGCCACGACCGGGACTAAAACCGGGGAGCTGTTTTTT
>-|TRBD2|TRBJ2-1|TRBV5-8
CASSLLAANEQFF
TGTGCCAGCAGCTTACTAGCGGCAAATGAGCAGTTCTTC
>-|TRBD1|TRBJ2-7|TRBV4-1
CASSQGWDSYYEQYF
TGCGCCAGCAGCCAAGGGTGGGACAGCTACTACGAGCAGTACTTC
>many|TRBD1|TRBJ1-6|TRBV6-2/TRBV6-3
CASRRSTGGNSPLHF
TGTGCCAGCAGACGTTCGACAGGGGGTAATTCACCCCTCCACTTT
>few|TRBD2|TRBJ2-3|TRBV20-1
CSANPPLAGGPPDTQYF
TGCAGTGCTAACCCTCCCTTAGCGGGAGGGCCCCCAGATACGCAGTATTTT
>many|-|TRBJ1-1|TRBV7-2
CASSLGPGGLDTEAFF
TGTGCCAGCAGCTTAGGGCCCGGGGGCTTAGACACTGAAGCTTTCTTT
>few|-|TRBJ1-2|TRBV6-1
CASSRSIGTDGYTF
TGTGCCAGCAGTCGGTCGATAGGGACCGATGGCTACACCTTC
>-|TRBD2|TRBJ2-1|TRBV24-1
CATSDLYGRTSGVNEQFF
TGTGCCACCAGTGATTTGTACGGCCGGACTAGCGGAGTCAATGAGCAGTTCTTC
>many|-|TRBJ1-1|TRBV7-2
CASSLQGKNTEAFF
TGTGCCAGCAGCTTACAGGGAAAGAACACTGAAGCTTTCTTT
>-|-|TRBJ1-1|TRBV7-2
CASSAPMNTEAFF
TGTGCCAGCAGCGCCCCTATGAACACTGAAGCTTTCTTT
>many|-|TRBJ1-2|TRBV28
CASSLSAPGRGYGYTF
TGTGCCAGCAGTTTATCGGCGCCCGGCCGTGGCTATGGCTACACCTTC
>many|TRBD1|TRBJ2-5|TRBV12-3/TRBV12-4
CASSSIRGQGDRETQYF
TGTGCCAGCAGTTCGATACGAGGACAGGGGGATAGGGAGACCCAGTACTTC
>few|TRBD2|TRBJ2-5|TRBV2
CASSAGLAGGETQYF
TGTGCCAGCAGCGCCGGACTAGCGGGAGGAGAGACCCAGTACTTC
>-|TRBD2|TRBJ2-7|TRBV5-1
CASSLFLLAGGTGRADEQYF
TGCGCCAGCAGCTTGTTCCTACTAGCGGGAGGTACGGGCCGGGCAGACGAGCAGTACTTC
>-|-|TRBJ1-2|TRBV19
CASSIDQFGYTF
TGTGCCAGTAGTATTGACCAGTTCGGCTACACCTTC
>-|-|TRBJ2-7|TRBV11-2
CASSQLGGSYEQYF
TGTGCCAGCAGTCAGCTTGGAGGGTCCTACGAGCAGTACTTC
>-|-|TRBJ2-2|TRBV6-1
CASRKGTGELFF
TGTGCCAGCCGCAAGGGGACCGGGGAGCTGTTTTTT
>-|TRBD1|TRBJ2-7|TRBV2
CASRGQATYEQYF
TGTGCCAGCCGGGGACAGGCAACCTACGAGCAGTACTTC
>few|TRBD2|TRBJ2-5|TRBV2
CASSGSTSGIKTQYF
TGTGCCAGCAGTGGATCGACTAGCGGGATAAAGACCCAGTACTTC
>-|-|TRBJ2-5|TRBV11-3
CASSLGLAGKETQYF
TGTGCCAGCAGCTTAGGTCTGGCGGGAAAAGAGACCCAGTACTTC
>-|-|TRBJ2-1|TRBV24-1
CATSGGREQFF
TGTGCCACCAGTGGAGGACGGGAGCAGTTCTTC
>few|-|TRBJ1-5|TRBV28
CASSPPRDVLKSQHF
TGTGCCAGCAGCCCCCCGCGGGACGTCTTAAAATCCCAGCATTTT
>few|TRBD2|TRBJ2-7|TRBV20-1
CSAHRGGRNSEQYF
TGCAGTGCCCATCGTGGCGGGAGGAATTCCGAGCAGTACTTC
>many|TRBD1|TRBJ1-1|TRBV6-2/TRBV6-3
CASSPRDSWNTEAFF
TGTGCCAGCAGTCCCCGGGACAGCTGGAACACTGAAGCTTTCTTT
>many|TRBD2|TRBJ2-2|TRBV10-3
CAISPSGKNTGELFF
TGTGCCATCAGTCCTAGCGGGAAAAACACCGGGGAGCTGTTTTTT
>many|TRBD1|TRBJ2-5|TRBV28
CASSLTGTGFQETQYF
TGTGCCAGCAGTTTAACCGGGACAGGGTTCCAAGAGACCCAGTACTTC
>few|-|TRBJ2-6|TRBV24-1
CATGGAGVSSGANVLTF
TGTGCCACCGGGGGTGCGGGCGTCAGCTCTGGGGCCAACGTCCTGACTTTC
>many|TRBD1|TRBJ2-1|TRBV12-3/TRBV12-4
CASSSDRASYYNEQFF
TGTGCCAGCAGTTCGGACAGGGCTAGCTATTACAATGAGCAGTTCTTC
>many|-|TRBJ2-3|TRBV20-1
CSARVGSYSSTDTQYF
TGCAGTGCTAGAGTCGGATCTTACTCTAGCACAGATACGCAGTATTTT
>few|-|TRBJ2-7|TRBV9
CASSGMTGEKEYF
TGTGCCAGCAGCGGAATGACGGGCGAAAAGGAGTACTTC
>few|TRBD2|TRBJ2-7|TRBV19
CASSIGLAGDSYEQYF
TGTGCCAGTAGTATAGGACTAGCGGGAGATTCCTACGAGCAGTACTTC
>many|TRBD1|TRBJ2-1|TRBV11-1
CASSPGTGRDNEQFF
TGTGCCAGCAGCCCAGGGACAGGGAGGGACAATGAGCAGTTCTTC
>-|TRBD2|TRBJ2-2|TRBV9
CASSPVSGRAGELFF
TGTGCCAGCAGCCCCGTATCCGGGAGGGCCGGGGAGCTGTTTTTT
>few|-|TRBJ1-1|TRBV20-1
CSAWVRVTNTEAFF
TGCAGTGCTTGGGTGAGGGTTACGAACACTGAAGCTTTCTTT
>-|-|TRBJ2-7|TRBV6-2/TRBV6-3
CASSYTSTGEQYF
TGTGCCAGCAGTTACACTAGCACGGGTGAGCAGTACTTC
>-|TRBD1|TRBJ1-6|TRBV4-3
CASSRDRALSSPLHF
TGCGCCAGCAGCCGAGACAGGGCTCTAAGCTCACCCCTCCACTTC